The 19 T cell receptor beta chains given below trace back to one sample, sequenced in a study of CD8+CD57+ T cells in acquired aplastic anemia. It was genomic DNA that served as the template for profiling TCR beta VDJ and CDR3. TCRdb used MiXCR to reprocess the reads, holding one entry per CDR3 protein. The repertoire holds around 430,000 distinct CDR3 sequences, roughly a third seen once, with roughly 0.89% in the top ten. The authors sequenced patients whose flow cytometry had shown CD8+CD57+ cell expansion. Sequencing was carried out using sorted CD4+, CD8+, or CD8+CD57+ T cells (not recorded which) from PBMCs. These receptors were obtained from a human donor with aplastic anemia.

This clonotype was observed at least ten times. The chain carries TRBV2 and TRBJ1-5, with a possible D match to TRBD1 (6 bases). CDR3 length: 13 residues. The V end lost 4 bases, the J end lost 7 bases, and 11 bases lay between the germline ends. Per the germline V gene, CDR1 is SNHLY and CDR2 is FYNNEI. The CDR3: CASSAGEEQPQHF. As DNA, the CDR3 is TGTGCCAGCAGTGCAGGGGAGGAGCAGCCCCAGCATTTT.

This clonotype occurred once. One base away lies a much larger clone, so this may be a sequencing read error. The chain links TRBV9 to TRBJ1-2, with D possibly being TRBD1 (5 bases). Trimming pared 0 bases from V and 4 bases from J, leaving 13 bases between. From germline, CDR1 is SGDLS and CDR2 YYNGEE. This CDR3 has 15 amino acids. The CDR3 here is CASSVELGGSYGYTF. The CDR3 nucleotides are TGTGCCAGCAGCGTAGAGTTGGGGGGGAGCTATGGCTACACCTTC.

The rearrangement links TRBV19 to TRBJ2-7, with a possible D match to TRBD2 (5 bases). From germline, CDR1 is LNHDA and CDR2 SQIVND (reference sequence). The CDR3 contains 12 residues. Trimming removed 9 bases at V and 1 base at J, with 10 bases between. CDR3 bases: TGTGCCAGCGGGATCGGGTCCTACGAGCAGTACTTC. Translating gives CASGIGSYEQYF.

The V call is TRBV30, the J call TRBJ2-7; TRBD1 matches 9 bases. The V gene's germline CDR1 is GTSNPN and CDR2 SVGIG (reference sequence). Losses at the gene ends were 2 bases for V and 1 base for J; bases not matched to a gene: 3. The CDR3 contains 14 residues. For the CDR3, the DNA is TGTGCCTGGAGTAGGGACAGGGATTCCTACGAGCAGTACTTC. Protein: CAWSRDRDSYEQYF. The full variable domain, with the rest looked up from reference TRBV30 and TRBJ2-7, is SQTIHQWPATLVQPVGSPLSLECTVEGTSNPNLYWYRQAAGRGLQLLFYSVGIGQISSEVPQNLSASRPQDRQFILSSKKLLLSDSGFYLCAWSRDRDSYEQYFGPGTRLTVT.

This clonotype occurred a few times. The chain carries TRBV7-2 and TRBJ2-7, with D perhaps TRBD2 (7 bases). Trimming shortened V by 3 bases and J by 2 bases, and 14 bases separated the two germline ends. CDR3 length: 15 amino acids. CDR1 is SGHTA and CDR2 is FQGNSA in the germline V gene. The CDR3 DNA reads TGTGCCAGCAGCTTTGGGGGGGGGCCCCCCTACGAGCAGTACTTC. Protein sequence: CASSFGGGPPYEQYF.

This clonotype was detected a few times. The CDR3 is CASSPGRSSSPLHF. The CDR3 coding sequence is TGTGCCAGCAGCCCAGGACGTAGTAGTTCACCCCTCCACTTT. The chain has TRBV7-9 and TRBJ1-6; D gene unclear. V dropped 5 bases and J dropped 9 bases, with 14 bases sitting between them. This CDR3 region has 14 residues. The germline gives CDR1 SEHNR, CDR2 FQNEAQ (reference sequence).

This clonotype was detected a few times. This chain links TRBV2 with TRBJ1-5; 7 bases are a match to TRBD1. The CDR3 is 14 amino acids. After removal of 6 bases from V and 3 bases from J, the junction contained 5 bases not matched to a gene. In germline, CDR1 is SNHLY, CDR2 FYNNEI. This chain's CDR3 is CASRPDRDNQPQHF. Written as DNA, the CDR3 is TGTGCCAGCAGGCCAGACAGGGACAATCAGCCCCAGCATTTT. The full variable domain, in which reference TRBV2 and TRBJ1-5 provide the parts outside the CDR3, is EPEVTQTPSHQVTQMGQEVILRCVPISNHLYFYWYRQILGQKVEFLVSFYNNEISEKSEIFDDQFSVERPDGSNFTLKIRSTKLEDSAMYFCASRPDRDNQPQHFGDGTRLSIL.

This rearrangement joins TRBV7-2 to TRBJ1-2; tentatively, D is TRBD1 (5 bases). The V gene's germline CDR1 is SGHTA and CDR2 FQGNSA. This CDR3 spans 13 amino acids. V was pared by 5 bases and J by 6 bases, with 13 bases between. In DNA, the CDR3 is TGTGCCAGCAGCCAAGTAGTGGGGGATGGCTACACCTTC. This translates into CASSQVVGDGYTF.

The rearrangement joins TRBV20-1 to TRBJ1-1; 8 bases line up with TRBD1. The germline gives CDR1 DFQATT, CDR2 SNEGSKA (reference sequence). Unmatched junction bases numbered 3, after V lost 0 bases and J lost 0 bases. The CDR3 runs 15 residues. CDR3 in amino acids: CSARDAGGMNTEAFF. The CDR3 coding sequence is TGCAGTGCTAGAGATGCAGGGGGCATGAACACTGAAGCTTTCTTT.

The V and J genes are TRBV6-1 and TRBJ1-2, with TRBD1 as a possible D gene (6 bases). CDR1 and CDR2 from the germline V gene are MNHNS and SASEGT. There are 12 residues in the CDR3. Trimming removed 6 bases at V and 8 bases at J, with 13 bases between. CDR3 DNA sequence: TGTGCCAGCAGGGGACATGCAGGAGGCTACACCTTC. Its protein is CASRGHAGGYTF.

This clonotype was seen only a few times. The chain combines TRBV5-4 with TRBJ1-4; D gene uncertain. In germline, CDR1 is SGHNT, CDR2 YYREEE (reference sequence). V was clipped by 2 bases and J by 7 bases, with 12 bases between them. This CDR3 comprises 14 residues. CDR3 bases: TGTGCCAGCAGCTTCGCTGGACTCGGTGAAAAACTGTTTTTT. Translation gives CASSFAGLGEKLFF.

The chain couples TRBV27 to TRBJ2-7; 10 nucleotides line up with TRBD2. With 5 bases clipped from V and 7 bases from J, the junction kept 14 bases outside the gene matches. The CDR3 has 16 amino acids. Germline CDR1 is MNHEY and CDR2 is SMNVEV (reference sequence). The CDR3 here is CASSATGTSAPGEQYF. CDR3 coding DNA: TGTGCCAGCAGTGCCACCGGGACTAGCGCACCGGGAGAGCAGTACTTC.

This clonotype was detected a few times. V usage is TRBV30 and J usage is TRBJ1-5; TRBD1 might be the D (5 bases). The CDR3 contains 12 residues. Germline-derived CDR1 and CDR2 are GTSNPN and SVGIG (reference sequence). The CDR3 DNA is TGTGCGTGCTGCAGGGTGAGTCAGCCCCAGCATTTT. Residues: CACCRVSQPQHF.

This clonotype was counted a few times. A much more abundant neighbour one base away suggests this may be a read error. The chain couples TRBV2 to TRBJ1-5; tentatively, D is TRBD1 (6 bases). This CDR3 contains 14 residues. Germline CDR1 and CDR2: SNHLY and FYNNEI. V was cut by 8 bases and J by 2 bases, with 13 bases left in between. This CDR3 reads CASRSGVGNQPQHF. CDR3 DNA sequence: TGTGCCAGCCGTTCAGGGGTGGGCAATCAGCCCCAGCATTTT. Based on the CDR3 plus reference TRBV2 and TRBJ1-5, the full variable domain is EPEVTQTPSHQVTQMGQEVILRCVPISNHLYFYWYRQILGQKVEFLVSFYNNEISEKSEIFDDQFSVERPDGSNFTLKIRSTKLEDSAMYFCASRSGVGNQPQHFGDGTRLSIL.

This clonotype was counted ten times or more. This chain links TRBV29-1 with TRBJ1-3; TRBD1 aligns across 7 bases. This CDR3 has 15 amino acids. Germline V gene sequence: CDR1 SQVTM, CDR2 ANQGSEA. Losses at the gene ends were 5 bases for V and 0 bases for J; bases not matched to a gene: 7. The CDR3 protein is CSVLTGPHSGNTIYF. CDR3 DNA: TGCAGCGTTTTGACAGGGCCCCACTCTGGAAACACCATATATTTT.

The V call is TRBV7-2, the J call TRBJ2-1; D possibly corresponds to TRBD1 (6 bases). This CDR3 is 13 amino acids long. V shed 6 bases and J shed 4 bases, with 10 bases lying between them. Germline V lookup: CDR1 SGHTA, CDR2 FQGNSA. The CDR3 spells CASRSTGYNEQFF. The CDR3 nucleotides read TGTGCCAGCAGGTCTACAGGGTACAATGAGCAGTTCTTC. The variable domain in full, with the rest retrieved from reference TRBV7-2 and TRBJ2-1, is GAGVSQSPSNKVTEKGKDVELRCDPISGHTALYWYRQSLGQGLEFLIYFQGNSAPDKSGLPSDRFSAERTGGSVSTLTIQRTQQEDSAVYLCASRSTGYNEQFFGPGTRLTVL.

The chain joins TRBV9 to TRBJ1-6, with D possibly being TRBD1 (6 bases). V lost 3 bases and J 8 bases, leaving 12 bases between the germline ends. Germline values: CDR1 SGDLS, CDR2 YYNGEE. This CDR3 region has 14 residues. The CDR3 reads CASSARGGDSPLHF. The CDR3 DNA follows: TGTGCCAGCAGCGCTAGGGGGGGGGATTCACCCCTCCACTTT. Full variable domain (missing parts from reference TRBV9 and TRBJ1-6): DSGVTQTPKHLITATGQRVTLRCSPRSGDLSVYWYQQSLDQGLQFLIQYYNGEERAKGNILERFSAQQFPDLHSELNLSSLELGDSALYFCASSARGGDSPLHFGNGTRLTVT.

This clonotype has only a few counts. This chain links TRBV20-1 with TRBJ1-5; D gene uncertain. V gave up 0 bases and J gave up 1 base, with 22 bases separating them. This CDR3 comprises 19 residues. Germline V CDR1 and CDR2: DFQATT, SNEGSKA (reference sequence). The CDR3 DNA reads TGCAGTGCTAGAGAATTCGGGAACCCTTCCCGGTGGAGCAATCAGCCCCAGCATTTT. This gives the protein CSAREFGNPSRWSNQPQHF.

This rearrangement joins TRBV6-1 to TRBJ1-5; TRBD1 agrees at 8 bases. The J segment lost 7 bases and the V segment lost 7 bases, leaving 6 bases of the junction unmatched. In germline, CDR1 is MNHNS, CDR2 SASEGT. The CDR3 has 13 residues. CDR3 sequence: CASMKTGDQPQHF. In DNA form, the CDR3 reads TGTGCCAGCATGAAGACAGGGGACCAGCCCCAGCATTTT.